This T cell receptor beta chain was sequenced for a study of blood T cell repertoires in COVID-19. The overall study: Samples taken during acute and convalescent COVID-19 were collected in the United States, Italy and Spain.

Individuals drawn from around 24 US areas were about 18 to 100 years old. Cohort assignment relied on participant-reported clinical history. Recovered Cohort 3 donors showed two negative PCRs, clearance, or symptom resolution. This CDR3 region has 13 residues. V was trimmed by 4 bases and J by 10 bases, leaving 14 bases between them. Germline loops: CDR1 SGHTA, CDR2 FQGTGA. The data were produced by immunoSEQ multiplex PCR, yet TCRdb's version contains in-frame clones alone and is incomplete. This table has some 300,000 clones, roughly nine tenths appearing once. Sequenced input: PBMCs or T cells enriched from blood (not recorded which). The clonotype was recovered from a middle-aged woman who had recovered from COVID-19. The chain joins TRBV7-3 to TRBJ2-1; tentative D call: TRBD1 (5 bases). The CDR3 DNA reads as TGTGCCAGCAGCTCCCAGGCCCGGACAGAGCAGTTCTTC. The encoded protein is CASSSQARTEQFF. Full variable domain (missing parts from reference TRBV7-3 and TRBJ2-1): GAGVSQTPSNKVTEKGKYVELRCDPISGHTALYWYRQSLGQGPEFLIYFQGTGAADDSGLPNDRFFAVRPEGSVSTLKIQRTERGDSAVYLCASSSQARTEQFFGPGTRLTVL.